The clone carrying this T cell receptor beta chain occurred a few times. Its antigen is not known. There are 16 residues in the CDR3. V was pared by 5 bases and J by 4 bases, with 15 bases between. Germline CDR1 LGHNA, CDR2 YNFKEQ. The cryopreserved samples used held roughly 0.85-10 million PBMC prior to extraction of DNA. These data belong to a study of long-term antiretroviral therapy in people with HIV. About the study: About a decade before 2015, the earliest samples were taken when ART was typically delayed. Study findings and constraints: The data indicate that diversity increased after ART but remained below transplant donor controls.

Run at survey level, the immunoSEQ assay was version v3.0. The method was immunoSEQ multiplex PCR; TCRdb's version includes in-frame clones alone and lacks a portion of them. The sample records nearly 20,000 clones, roughly 78% being singletons. This chain links TRBV4-2 with TRBJ1-6; the D gene is possibly TRBD1 (5 bases). This receptor was obtained from a middle-aged woman with HIV. The sample in question was unsorted PBMCs, obtained 0.2 years after starting antiretroviral therapy. The chain's CDR3 is CASSDWGSGYNSPLHF. In DNA form, the CDR3 reads TGTGCCAGCAGCGACTGGGGGAGTGGGTATAATTCACCCCTCCACTTT.